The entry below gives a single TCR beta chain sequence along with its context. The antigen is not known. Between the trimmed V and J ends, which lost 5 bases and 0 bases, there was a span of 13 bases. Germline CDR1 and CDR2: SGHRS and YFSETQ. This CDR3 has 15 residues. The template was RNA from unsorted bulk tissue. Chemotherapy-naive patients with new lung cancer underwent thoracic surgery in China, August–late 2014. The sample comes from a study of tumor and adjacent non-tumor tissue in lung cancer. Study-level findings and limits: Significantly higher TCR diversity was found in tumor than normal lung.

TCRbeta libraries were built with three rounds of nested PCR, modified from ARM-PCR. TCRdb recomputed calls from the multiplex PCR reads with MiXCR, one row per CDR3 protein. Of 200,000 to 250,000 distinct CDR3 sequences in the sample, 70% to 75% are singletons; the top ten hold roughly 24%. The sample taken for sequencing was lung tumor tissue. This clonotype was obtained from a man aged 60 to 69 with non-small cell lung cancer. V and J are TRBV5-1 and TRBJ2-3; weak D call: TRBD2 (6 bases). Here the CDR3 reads CASRWDSTSTDTQYF. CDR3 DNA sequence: TGCGCCAGCAGGTGGGACTCCACTAGCACAGATACGCAGTATTTT.